This TCR beta chain appears in the sequencing data of a study of graft-versus-host responses after intestinal transplantation. Germline CDR1 reads SGHNT; CDR2 reads YYREEE (reference sequence). The CDR3 totals 16 residues. V was trimmed by 0 bases and J by 0 bases, leaving 12 bases between them. The protocol was immunoSEQ multiplex PCR, while the TCRdb copy is restricted to in-frame clones and leaves out a portion. The sample holds around 100,000 clones, about 90% seen once. A remark on this clone: The antigen is unknown.

The sequence was obtained from a human donor who was the organ donor for an intestinal transplant. This sample comprised unstimulated CD4+ T cells sorted from spleen or lymph node cells, obtained before transplant. This rearrangement joins TRBV5-4 to TRBJ1-2; tentatively, D is TRBD1 (5 bases). For the CDR3, the DNA is TGTGCCAGCAGCTTGGGCGACAGAGGGACTAACTATGGCTACACCTTC. Amino acids: CASSLGDRGTNYGYTF.